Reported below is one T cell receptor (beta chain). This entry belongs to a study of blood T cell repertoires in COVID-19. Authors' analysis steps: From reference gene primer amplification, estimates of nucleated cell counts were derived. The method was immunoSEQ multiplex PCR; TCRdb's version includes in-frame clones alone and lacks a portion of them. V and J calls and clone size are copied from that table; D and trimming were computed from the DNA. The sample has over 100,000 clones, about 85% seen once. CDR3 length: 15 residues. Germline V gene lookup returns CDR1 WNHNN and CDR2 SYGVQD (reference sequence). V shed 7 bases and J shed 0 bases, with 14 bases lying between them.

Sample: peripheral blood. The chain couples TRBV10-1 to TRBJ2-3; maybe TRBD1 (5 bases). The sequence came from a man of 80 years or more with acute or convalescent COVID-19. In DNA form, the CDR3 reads TGCGCCAGCACCCTAGGGGCCAGGAGCACAGATACGCAGTATTTT. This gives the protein CASTLGARSTDTQYF.